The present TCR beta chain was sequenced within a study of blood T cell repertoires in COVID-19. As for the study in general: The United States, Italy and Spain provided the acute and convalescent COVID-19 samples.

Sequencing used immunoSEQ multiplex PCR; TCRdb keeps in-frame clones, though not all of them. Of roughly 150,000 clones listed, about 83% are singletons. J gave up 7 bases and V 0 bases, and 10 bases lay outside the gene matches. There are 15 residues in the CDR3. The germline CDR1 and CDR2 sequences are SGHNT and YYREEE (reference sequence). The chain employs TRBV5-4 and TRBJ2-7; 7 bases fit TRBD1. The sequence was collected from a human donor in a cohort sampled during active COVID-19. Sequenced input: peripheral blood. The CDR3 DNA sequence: TGTGCCAGCAGCTTGGATCGGCGACAGGGCGGAGAGCAGTACTTC. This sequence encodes CASSLDRRQGGEQYF.